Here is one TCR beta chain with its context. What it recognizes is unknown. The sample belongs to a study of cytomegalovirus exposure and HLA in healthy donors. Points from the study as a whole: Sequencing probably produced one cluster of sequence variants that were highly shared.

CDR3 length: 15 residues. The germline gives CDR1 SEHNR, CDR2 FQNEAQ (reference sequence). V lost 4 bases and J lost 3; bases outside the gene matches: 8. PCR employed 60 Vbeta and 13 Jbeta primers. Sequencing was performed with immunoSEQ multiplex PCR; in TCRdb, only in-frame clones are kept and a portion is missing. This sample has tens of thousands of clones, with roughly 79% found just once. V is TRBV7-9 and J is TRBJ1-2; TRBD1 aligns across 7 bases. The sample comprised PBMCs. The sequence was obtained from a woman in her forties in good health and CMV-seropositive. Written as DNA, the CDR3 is TGTGCCAGCAGCTCCCACAGGGGAATAGACTATGGCTACACCTTC. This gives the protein CASSSHRGIDYGYTF.